This passage covers 25 T cell receptor beta chains from one sample sequenced in a study of blood T cell repertoires in COVID-19. This table comes from immunoSEQ multiplex PCR, and its TCRdb copy is limited to in-frame clones, with some not included. Altogether more than 300,000 clones are present, about 87% being singletons, with the ten largest covering 10%. Sequencing input: peripheral blood. The receptors come from a woman younger than 45 with COVID-19, enrolled during active disease.

The chain couples TRBV5-1 to TRBJ1-5; 10 bases agree with TRBD1. The CDR3 totals 17 residues. V trimming: 4 bases; J trimming: 5 bases; junction bases outside the gene matches: 12. The germline V gene has CDR1 SGHRS and CDR2 YFSETQ. The CDR3 DNA follows: TGCGCCAGCAGCACCTTTAGACAGGGGGCAGTCTATCAGCCCCAGCATTTT. Protein product: CASSTFRQGAVYQPQHF.

The sample holds a few counts of this clone. This chain joins TRBV19 and TRBJ1-1, with a weak D call TRBD1 (5 bases). The CDR3 consists of 15 residues. Trimming removed 2 bases at V and 1 base at J, with 11 bases between. Germline V gives CDR1 LNHDA, CDR2 SQIVND (reference sequence). This CDR3 reads CASSITPGRNTEAFF. The CDR3 nucleotides are TGTGCCAGTAGTATAACGCCAGGGCGGAACACTGAAGCTTTCTTT.

This clone came up many times. A junction end diverges from the germline sequence, so it may reflect a read error. The V call is TRBV11-2, the J call TRBJ2-7; D may be TRBD2 (6 bases). In germline, CDR1 is SGHAT, CDR2 FQNNGV. This CDR3 is built from 13 residues. The CDR3 bases are TGTGCCAGCAGCGATTTTTCCTCCGGGACTCACTTCTTC. Its translation is CASSDFSSGTHFF.

The chain links TRBV6-5 to TRBJ2-2; 8 positions match TRBD1. The germline gives CDR1 MNHEY, CDR2 SVGAGI. Losses at the gene ends were 6 bases for V and 4 bases for J; bases not matched to a gene: 7. The CDR3 sequence is 15 residues long. This CDR3 reads CASSARQGSTGELFF. The DNA for the CDR3 is TGTGCCAGCAGCGCTCGACAGGGGAGCACCGGGGAGCTGTTTTTT.

The count of this clone is one. V is TRBV28 and J is TRBJ2-2; 7 nucleotides line up with TRBD1. CDR1 and CDR2 (germline): MDHEN, SYDVKM. With V trimmed by 4 bases and J by 4 bases, 6 bases remained unmatched. This CDR3 is 15 amino acids long. DNA for the CDR3: TGTGCCAGCAGTTCGACAGGGCCGGGCACCGGGGAGCTGTTTTTT. This gives the protein CASSSTGPGTGELFF.

The V and J genes are TRBV6-5 and TRBJ1-1; D may be TRBD1 (5 bases). CDR3 length: 14 amino acids. Germline values: CDR1 MNHEY, CDR2 SVGAGI. V lost 7 bases and J 5 bases, leaving 17 bases between the germline ends. CDR3 protein: CASKAGGGRTEAFF. DNA for the CDR3: TGTGCCAGCAAAGCCGGGGGGGGAAGGACTGAAGCTTTCTTT.

CDR3 region: CASKEAGAPYEQYF. Written as DNA, the CDR3 is TGTGCCAGTAAAGAGGCGGGAGCCCCCTACGAGCAGTACTTC. The rearrangement links TRBV19 to TRBJ2-7, with 7 bases aligning to TRBD2. V lost 7 bases and J lost 2; bases outside the gene matches: 8. The CDR3 length is 14 residues. Germline V gene sequence: CDR1 LNHDA, CDR2 SQIVND (reference sequence).

The rearrangement uses TRBV10-3 and TRBJ1-1, with D hard to call. CDR1 and CDR2 from the germline V gene are ENHRY and SYGVKD. Trimming took 4 bases from V and 5 from J, leaving 14 bases between them. The CDR3 contains 14 residues. The CDR3 sequence is CAISGGGVGTEAFF. The CDR3 region has the DNA TGTGCCATCAGTGGAGGAGGAGTGGGGACTGAAGCTTTCTTT.

The chain is built from TRBV19 and TRBJ2-3; D call uncertain. The CDR3 sequence is 15 residues long. The V end was cut by 4 bases, the J end by 1 base, with 12 bases between. Per germline, CDR1 LNHDA and CDR2 SQIVND (reference sequence). CDR3 DNA: TGTGCCAGTAGTAAAGCCCCCCGGGGCACAGATACGCAGTATTTT. Translating gives CASSKAPRGTDTQYF.

The chain couples TRBV3-1 (or the pseudogene TRBV3-2) to TRBJ1-5; D might be TRBD1 (5 bases). V lost 2 bases and J 2 bases, leaving 10 bases between the germline ends. Germline V gene data show CDR1 as LGHDT and CDR2 as YNNKEL (reference sequence). The CDR3 covers 15 residues. CDR3: CASSQMLGGNQPQHF. The CDR3 nucleotides are TGTGCCAGCAGCCAAATGTTAGGGGGCAATCAGCCCCAGCATTTT.

The genes are TRBV2 and TRBJ2-4; 8 positions match TRBD2. Looked up from germline, CDR1 is SNHLY and CDR2 is FYNNEI. CDR3 length: 15 residues. Trimming took 1 base from V and 9 from J; bases not matched to a gene: 8. This chain's CDR3 is CASSEVKGLGTIQYF. For the CDR3, the DNA is TGTGCCAGCAGTGAAGTGAAGGGACTAGGCACCATTCAGTACTTC. Filled out from reference TRBV2 and TRBJ2-4, the complete variable domain reads EPEVTQTPSHQVTQMGQEVILRCVPISNHLYFYWYRQILGQKVEFLVSFYNNEISEKSEIFDDQFSVERPDGSNFTLKIRSTKLEDSAMYFCASSEVKGLGTIQYFGAGTRLSVL.

This clone was seen just once. The gene calls are TRBV5-1 and TRBJ2-5; TRBD2 might be the D (6 bases). CDR3 length: 16 residues. Per the germline V gene, CDR1 is SGHRS and CDR2 is YFSETQ. Trimming pared 4 bases from V and 5 bases from J, leaving 21 bases between. The CDR3 protein is CASSTDPGLGRETQYF. In DNA form, the CDR3 reads TGCGCCAGCAGCACCGACCCGGGACTTGGGAGGGAGACCCAGTACTTC.

This clone was detected only a few times. V is TRBV5-5 and J is TRBJ2-7; D is possibly TRBD2 (5 bases). Between the trimmed V and J ends, which lost 6 bases and 6 bases, there was a span of 10 bases. Germline values: CDR1 SGHKS, CDR2 YYEKEE (reference sequence). This CDR3 contains 11 residues. CDR3 sequence: CASTTRREQYF. CDR3 bases: TGTGCCAGCACCACTAGGCGCGAGCAGTACTTC. The variable domain in full, with the rest retrieved from reference TRBV5-5 and TRBJ2-7, is DAGVTQSPTHLIKTRGQQVTLRCSPISGHKSVSWYQQVLGQGPQFIFQYYEKEERGRGNFPDRFSARQFPNYSSELNVNALLLGDSALYLCASTTRREQYFGPGTRLTVT.

The V gene is TRBV6-1, the J gene TRBJ2-3, with 11 bases fitting TRBD2. CDR1 is MNHNS, CDR2 SASEGT, per germline. Trimming cost V 0 bases and J 5 bases; bases outside gene matches: 10. The CDR3 consists of 18 residues. The CDR3 region is CASSEARFSGRVGDTQYF. The CDR3 region has the DNA TGTGCCAGCAGTGAAGCGCGTTTTAGCGGGAGGGTGGGAGATACGCAGTATTTT.

V usage is TRBV18 and J usage is TRBJ2-1, with TRBD2 matching 8 bases. From germline, CDR1 is KGHSH and CDR2 LQKENI. The CDR3 is 16 amino acids. Trimming cost V 0 bases and J 2 bases; bases outside gene matches: 3. CDR3 protein: CASSPPLAEAYNEQFF. The CDR3 DNA is TGTGCCAGCTCACCACCACTAGCGGAGGCCTACAATGAGCAGTTCTTC.

This clone turned up a few times. The chain is built from TRBV19 and TRBJ1-3; TRBD1 is a possible D gene (6 bases). The germline V and J ends were trimmed by 6 bases and 2 bases, with 14 bases remaining between them. CDR1 LNHDA and CDR2 SQIVND come from the germline V gene (reference sequence). The CDR3 sequence is 15 residues long. The CDR3 DNA follows: TGTGCCAGTAGGCTTCCACAGGGCGCTGGAAACACCATATATTTT. The encoded protein is CASRLPQGAGNTIYF.

The genes are TRBV28 and TRBJ2-7; a weak D match, TRBD2 (5 bases). The CDR3 has 14 amino acids. V lost 2 bases to trimming and J lost 3 bases, with 11 bases between them. Germline CDR1 MDHEN, CDR2 SYDVKM. This CDR3 is CASSLGSHYYEQYF. Here the CDR3 DNA reads TGTGCCAGCAGTTTAGGGAGTCATTACTACGAGCAGTACTTC.

The V call is TRBV3-1 (or the pseudogene TRBV3-2), the J call TRBJ2-5, with TRBD2 identical over 7 bases. Germline CDR1 is LGHDT and CDR2 is YNNKEL (reference sequence). CDR3 length equals 14 residues. V was pared by 5 bases and J by 5 bases, with 8 bases of the junction left unmatched. CDR3 residues: CASSARGSAETQYF. The CDR3 nucleotides read TGTGCCAGCAGCGCACGCGGGAGCGCTGAGACCCAGTACTTC.

With regard to this clone: Other nucleotide sequences from this sample produce the same CDR3. The chain employs TRBV24-1 and TRBJ2-1, with D perhaps TRBD2 (5 bases). The germline gives CDR1 KGHDR, CDR2 SFDVKD. The germline V and J ends were trimmed by 7 bases and 0 bases, with 6 bases remaining between them. The CDR3 is 13 amino acids. The chain's CDR3 is CATRGSSYNEQFF. The CDR3 DNA sequence: TGTGCCACCAGGGGGAGCTCCTACAATGAGCAGTTCTTC.

This rearrangement joins TRBV4-1 to TRBJ2-7, with TRBD2 matching over 8 bases. The CDR3 extends over 15 amino acids. J was trimmed by 7 bases and V by 0 bases; bases with no gene match: 8. CDR1 MGHRA and CDR2 YSYEKL come from the germline V gene. The DNA of the CDR3 is TGCGCCAGCAGCCAAGATTTTGGGCGGGGGGTAGAGCAGTACTTC. This gives the protein CASSQDFGRGVEQYF.

The chain couples TRBV19 to TRBJ1-5, with TRBD1 matching over 8 bases. This CDR3 spans 16 amino acids. Looked up from germline, CDR1 is LNHDA and CDR2 is SQIVND (reference sequence). V lost 2 bases, J lost 6 bases, and 9 bases stayed unmatched. The CDR3: CASSIRGQGSGQPQHF. The CDR3 region has the DNA TGTGCCAGTAGTATAAGAGGACAGGGTAGTGGTCAGCCCCAGCATTTT.

This clone was detected only once. This chain connects TRBV11-2 to TRBJ1-3; D call uncertain. This CDR3 is built from 17 residues. Germline V gene data show CDR1 as SGHAT and CDR2 as FQNNGV. V lost 3 bases, J lost 2 bases, and 17 bases lay in between. CDR3 nucleotides: TGTGCCAGCAGCTTGGGAGGACCTGAGACGGCTGGAAACACCATATATTTT. This codes for CASSLGGPETAGNTIYF.

In its sample, this clone was seen once. The genes are TRBV19 and TRBJ2-1; TRBD2 matches 8 bases. CDR1 and CDR2 (germline): LNHDA, SQIVND (reference sequence). J was trimmed by 9 bases and V by 7 bases; bases with no gene match: 17. The CDR3 covers 16 residues. CDR3 sequence reads: CASTPLGDHREGEQFF. The DNA of the CDR3 is TGTGCCAGTACCCCATTGGGAGACCACCGGGAGGGTGAGCAGTTCTTC.

The chain carries TRBV5-1 and TRBJ2-2; 9 bases are a match to TRBD1. CDR3 length equals 15 residues. The V and J ends lost 4 bases and 4 bases, in that order; junction bases with no gene match: 5. CDR1 and CDR2 (germline): SGHRS, YFSETQ. CDR3 DNA sequence: TGCGCCAGCAGCGACGGGACAGGGAGCACCGGGGAGCTGTTTTTT. This encodes CASSDGTGSTGELFF.

The chain carries TRBV2 and TRBJ2-7; D is perhaps TRBD1 (8 bases). CDR1 and CDR2 from the germline V gene are SNHLY and FYNNEI. The CDR3 covers 16 residues. V lost 6 bases, J lost 7 bases, and 25 bases lay in between. CDR3 DNA sequence: TGTGCCAGCAGGGGTACAGGGGGGGTTATTATTGGAGAGCAGTACTTC. Translating gives CASRGTGGVIIGEQYF.